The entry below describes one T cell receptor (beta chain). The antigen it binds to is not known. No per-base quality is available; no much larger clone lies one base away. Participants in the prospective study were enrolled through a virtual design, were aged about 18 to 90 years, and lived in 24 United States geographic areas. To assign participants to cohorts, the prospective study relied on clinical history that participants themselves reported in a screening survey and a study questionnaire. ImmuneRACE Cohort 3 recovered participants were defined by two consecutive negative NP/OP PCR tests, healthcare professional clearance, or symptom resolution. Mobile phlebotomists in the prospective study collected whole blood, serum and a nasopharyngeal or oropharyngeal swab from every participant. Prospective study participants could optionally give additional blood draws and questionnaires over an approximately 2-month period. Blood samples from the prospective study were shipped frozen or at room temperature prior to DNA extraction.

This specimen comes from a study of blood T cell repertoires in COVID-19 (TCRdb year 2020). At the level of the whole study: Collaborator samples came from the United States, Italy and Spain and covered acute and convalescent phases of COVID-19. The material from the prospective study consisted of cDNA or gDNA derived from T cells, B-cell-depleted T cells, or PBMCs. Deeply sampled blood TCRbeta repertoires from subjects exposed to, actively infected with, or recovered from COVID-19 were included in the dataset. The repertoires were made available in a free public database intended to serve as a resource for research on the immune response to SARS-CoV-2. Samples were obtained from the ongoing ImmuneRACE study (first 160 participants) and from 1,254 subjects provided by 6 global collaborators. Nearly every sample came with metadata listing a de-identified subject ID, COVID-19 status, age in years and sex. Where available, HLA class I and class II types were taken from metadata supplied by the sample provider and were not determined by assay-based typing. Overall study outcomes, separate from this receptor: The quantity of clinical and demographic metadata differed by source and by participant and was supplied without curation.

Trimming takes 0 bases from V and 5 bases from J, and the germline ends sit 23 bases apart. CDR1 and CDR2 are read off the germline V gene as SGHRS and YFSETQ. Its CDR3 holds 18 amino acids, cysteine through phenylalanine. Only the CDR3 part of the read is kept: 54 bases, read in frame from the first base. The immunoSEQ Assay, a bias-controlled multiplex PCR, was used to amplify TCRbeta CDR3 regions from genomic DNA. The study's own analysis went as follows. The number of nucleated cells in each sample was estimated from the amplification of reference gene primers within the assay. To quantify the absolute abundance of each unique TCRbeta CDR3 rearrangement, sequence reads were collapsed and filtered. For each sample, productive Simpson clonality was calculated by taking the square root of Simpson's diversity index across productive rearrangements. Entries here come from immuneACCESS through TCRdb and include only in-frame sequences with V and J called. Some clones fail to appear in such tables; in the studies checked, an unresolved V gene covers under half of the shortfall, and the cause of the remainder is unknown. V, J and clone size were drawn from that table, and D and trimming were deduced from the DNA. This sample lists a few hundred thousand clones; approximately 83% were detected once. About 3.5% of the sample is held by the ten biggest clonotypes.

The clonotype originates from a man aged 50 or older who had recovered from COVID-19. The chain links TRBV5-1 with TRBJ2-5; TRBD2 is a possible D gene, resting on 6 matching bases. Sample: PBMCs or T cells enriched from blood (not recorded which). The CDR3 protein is CASSLAWGGHGGGETQYF. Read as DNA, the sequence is TGCGCCAGCAGCTTGGCCTGGGGAGGCCATGGCGGCGGGGAGACCCAGTACTTC.